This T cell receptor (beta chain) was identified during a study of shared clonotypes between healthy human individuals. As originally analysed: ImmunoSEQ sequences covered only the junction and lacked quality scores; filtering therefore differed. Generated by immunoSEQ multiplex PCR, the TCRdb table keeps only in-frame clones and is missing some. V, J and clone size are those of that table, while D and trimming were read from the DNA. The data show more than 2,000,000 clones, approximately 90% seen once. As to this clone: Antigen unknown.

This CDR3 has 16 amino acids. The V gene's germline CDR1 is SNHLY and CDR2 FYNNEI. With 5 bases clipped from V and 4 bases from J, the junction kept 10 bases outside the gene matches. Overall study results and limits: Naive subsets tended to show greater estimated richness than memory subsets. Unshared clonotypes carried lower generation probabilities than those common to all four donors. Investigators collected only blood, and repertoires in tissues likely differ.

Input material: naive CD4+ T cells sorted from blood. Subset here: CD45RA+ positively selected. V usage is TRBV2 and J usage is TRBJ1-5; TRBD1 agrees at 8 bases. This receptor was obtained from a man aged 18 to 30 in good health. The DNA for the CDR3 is TGTGCCAGCAGTCTCAGCAGGGGGCGAGGGAATCAGCCCCAGCATTTT. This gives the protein CASSLSRGRGNQPQHF.